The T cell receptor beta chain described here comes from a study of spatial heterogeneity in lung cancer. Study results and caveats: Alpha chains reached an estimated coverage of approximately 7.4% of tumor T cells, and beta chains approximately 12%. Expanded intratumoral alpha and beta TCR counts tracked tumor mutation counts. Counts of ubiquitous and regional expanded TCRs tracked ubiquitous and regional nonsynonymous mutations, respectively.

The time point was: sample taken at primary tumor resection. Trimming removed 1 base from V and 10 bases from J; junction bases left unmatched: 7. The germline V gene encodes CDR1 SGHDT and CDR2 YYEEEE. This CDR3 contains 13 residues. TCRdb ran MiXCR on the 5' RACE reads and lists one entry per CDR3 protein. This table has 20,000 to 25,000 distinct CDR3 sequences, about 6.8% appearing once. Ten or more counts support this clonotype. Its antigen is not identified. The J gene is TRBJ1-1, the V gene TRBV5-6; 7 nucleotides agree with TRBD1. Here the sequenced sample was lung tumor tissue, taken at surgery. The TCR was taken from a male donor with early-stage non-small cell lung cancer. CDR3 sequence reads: CASSLRLAGGAFF. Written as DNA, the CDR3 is TGTGCCAGCAGCTTGAGGTTGGCAGGGGGAGCTTTCTTT.